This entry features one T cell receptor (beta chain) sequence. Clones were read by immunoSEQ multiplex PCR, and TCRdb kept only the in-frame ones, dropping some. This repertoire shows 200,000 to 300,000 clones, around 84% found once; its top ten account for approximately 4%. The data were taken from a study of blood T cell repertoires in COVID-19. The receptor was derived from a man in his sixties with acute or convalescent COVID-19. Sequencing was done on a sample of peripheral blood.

CDR3 sequence reads: CASSYDGREAPRQQETQYF. The CDR3, as DNA: TGTGCCAGCAGTTACGATGGCCGGGAGGCGCCCCGACAGCAAGAGACCCAGTACTTC. The chain couples TRBV6-7 to TRBJ2-5; 7 positions agree with TRBD2. TRBV6-7 is reported as an ORF; its role is uncertain. The CDR3 runs to 19 residues. The V gene end was trimmed by 2 bases and the J gene end by 2 bases; junction bases not matched to a gene: 17.